The TCR beta chain described here comes from a study of vaccination effects on CD4 cells after COVID-19. Study-level information: After the second dose, samples were taken at median day 72.

The method was immunoSEQ multiplex PCR; TCRdb's version includes in-frame clones alone and lacks a portion of them. The sample has 25,000 to 30,000 clones; roughly 80% are singletons. A note on this clone: What it binds is unknown.

Sequencing was preceded by expansion of antigen-specific CD4+ T cells with viral peptide pools in the ViraFEST assay. Following 10 days of culture, CD4+ T cells were isolated. The participants, recipients of two vaccine doses, got either BNT162b2 or mRNA-1273. Previously uninfected by SARS-CoV-2, the vaccine recipients also showed negative nucleocapsid antibodies. It was with about 10 IU/ml IL-2 and about 10 ug/ml peptides that a few million PBMC per well were cultured. Study-wide results and caveats: Both infection-induced and vaccine-induced clones contracted markedly at late post-vaccination timepoints.

This CDR3 region has 15 residues. CDR1 and CDR2 (germline): WNHNN, SYGVQD (reference sequence). With V trimmed by 3 bases and J by 3 bases, 3 bases remained unmatched. This material consisted of CD4+ T cells from PBMCs cultured with HCoV-NL63 spike peptides, taken after COVID-19 vaccination. The clonotype was recovered from a human donor who received a COVID-19 vaccine. The rearrangement uses TRBV10-1 and TRBJ2-7; TRBD2 agrees at 12 bases. In DNA form, the CDR3 reads TGCGCCAGCAGTGAACTAGCGGGAGGCGTCTACGAGCAGTACTTC. This codes for CASSELAGGVYEQYF.